This TCR beta chain was captured by sequencing in a study of cytomegalovirus exposure and HLA in healthy donors. Study-wide results and caveats: In a later analysis, at a false discovery rate of 0.05, fewer than 20,000 TCR beta sequences matched HLA alleles. The majority of CMV-associated TCR beta chains were reported as apparently HLA-restricted in a later analysis. As a later analysis showed, a missense DCLRE1C variant was linked to trimming of TCR beta V- and J-genes.

In the PCR, 60 Vbeta and 13 Jbeta primers were used. Here immunoSEQ multiplex PCR was the method, and the copy in TCRdb shows in-frame clones only, minus some. The sample includes roughly 160,000 clones, approximately 84% of them seen just once. In germline, CDR1 is SGHVS, CDR2 FQNEAQ. The CDR3 is 15 amino acids. V was pared by 3 bases and J by 2 bases, with 12 bases between. On this clone: Its matching antigen is unknown.

Sequences were obtained from PBMCs. This receptor was obtained from a boy aged 2 to 10 in good health and CMV-seronegative. The chain joins TRBV7-8 to TRBJ2-3, with D possibly matching TRBD1 (6 bases). The CDR3 nucleotides are TGTGCCAGCAGCTTCGGGACACTGAACACAGATACGCAGTATTTT. Its protein is CASSFGTLNTDTQYF.